Here is one T cell receptor (beta chain) with its context. The data originate from a study of T cells in localized non-small cell lung cancer. Libraries were prepared by immunoSEQ multiplex PCR; TCRdb keeps only in-frame clonotypes and omits some of them. The data contain more than 100,000 clones, approximately 88% of them seen just once; the ten biggest clones take up around 1.7%. The source was peripheral blood, collected before any cancer treatment. The source is a female donor older than 55 with stage I lung adenocarcinoma.

The DNA for the CDR3 is TGCAGCGTTGACCGGGGACAGGGAGCCTACGAGCAGTACTTC. This sequence encodes CSVDRGQGAYEQYF. The rearrangement joins TRBV29-1 to TRBJ2-7; 9 bases are a match to TRBD1. Germline CDR1 and CDR2: SQVTM and ANQGSEA. There are 14 residues in the CDR3. Germline trimming cut 3 bases from V and 2 bases from J; bases unmatched to any gene: 5.